One and the same sample provided the 26 T cell receptor beta chains below, sequenced in a study of blood T cell repertoires in COVID-19 (TCRdb year 2020). Library preparation employed the immunoSEQ multiplex PCR assay. Imported from immuneACCESS, the table was reduced by TCRdb to in-frame sequences with V and J called. These copies leave out some clones; in studies compared against another copy, an unresolved V gene accounts for under half, and the cause of the remainder is not known. The sample table shows 100,000 to 150,000 clones, and around 90% are seen once. 7.7% of the sample goes to the ten largest clones. The sample taken for sequencing was peripheral blood. These receptors came from a human donor in a cohort sampled during active COVID-19.

This clone was seen just once. The V call is TRBV28, the J call TRBJ2-1; a possible D gene is TRBD2 (5 bases). The V end lost 8 bases, the J end lost 8 bases, and 16 bases lay between the germline ends. CDR3 length: 13 amino acids. Germline CDR1 and CDR2: MDHEN and SYDVKM. DNA of the CDR3: TGTGCCAGCCGTATTGGTCCCGGGGATGAGCAGTTCTTC. Amino acid sequence: CASRIGPGDEQFF.

In this sample, this clone turned up once. The V call is TRBV24-1, the J call TRBJ1-2; 10 positions match TRBD1. Germline V gene lookup returns CDR1 KGHDR and CDR2 SFDVKD. V shed 8 bases and J 8 bases; nucleotides not matched to a gene: 7. The CDR3 spans 13 residues. The CDR3 is CATNPGQGLGYTF. CDR3 DNA: TGTGCCACCAACCCGGGACAGGGGCTCGGCTACACCTTC.

The V and J genes are TRBV18 and TRBJ2-7, with a weak D call TRBD1 (6 bases). Trimming took off 5 bases at V and 0 bases at J, with 20 bases between the two ends. The CDR3 length is 17 residues. The germline CDR1 and CDR2 sequences are KGHSH and LQKENI. The CDR3 nucleotides read TGTGCCAGCTCAAGAGACAGCCAGGGGATGTCCTCCTACGAGCAGTACTTC. As protein: CASSRDSQGMSSYEQYF.

The rearrangement uses TRBV2 and TRBJ1-1, with D unclear. V lost 6 bases and J lost 4, with 12 bases in between. Germline-derived CDR1 and CDR2 are SNHLY and FYNNEI. The CDR3 extends over 13 amino acids. The CDR3 bases are TGTGCCAGCAGAGAGCGCGTGGGCACTGAAGCTTTCTTT. It specifies CASRERVGTEAFF.

This clone was observed once. The V call is TRBV11-3, the J call TRBJ2-5; D remains ambiguous. This CDR3 has 16 amino acids. In germline, CDR1 is SGHNT, CDR2 YENEEA. The V gene lost 1 base and the J gene lost 4 bases, with 16 bases spanning the gap. The CDR3 is CASSLGRTTTGETQYF. In DNA form, the CDR3 reads TGTGCCAGCAGCTTAGGGAGAACGACGACGGGAGAGACCCAGTACTTC.

This rearrangement joins TRBV5-4 to TRBJ1-2, with a weak D call TRBD1 (5 bases). The CDR3 runs to 15 residues. Trimming pared 4 bases from V and 8 bases from J, leaving 21 bases between. Germline V gene lookup returns CDR1 SGHNT and CDR2 YYREEE (reference sequence). The CDR3 DNA sequence: TGTGCCAGCAGCCGGGACGGGCAAGGAGGGAAAGGCTACACCTTC. This encodes CASSRDGQGGKGYTF.

This chain connects TRBV13 to TRBJ2-2, with 8 positions matching TRBD1. Per germline, CDR1 PRHDT and CDR2 FYEKMQ (reference sequence). The CDR3 length is 15 residues. The junction had 7 bases not matched to a gene; V was cut back by 5 bases and J by 5 bases. The CDR3 nucleotides are TGTGCCAGCAGCCCACAGGGGGGTCATACCGGGGAGCTGTTTTTT. This sequence encodes CASSPQGGHTGELFF.

The chain couples TRBV10-3 to TRBJ1-1; D remains unclear. Trimming shortened V by 6 bases and J by 7 bases, and 9 bases separated the two germline ends. The CDR3 loop spans 11 amino acids. From germline, CDR1 is ENHRY and CDR2 SYGVKD. The CDR3 reads CAIRTGIEAFF. CDR3 coding DNA: TGTGCCATCAGGACCGGGATTGAAGCTTTCTTT.

The J gene is TRBJ1-3, the V gene TRBV2; 8 bases line up with TRBD1. Looked up from germline, CDR1 is SNHLY and CDR2 is FYNNEI. This CDR3 region has 15 residues. V shed 6 bases, J shed 2 bases, and the junction held 6 bases outside the gene matches. CDR3 sequence (DNA): TGTGCCAGCAGGGGGACAGGTCCAACTGGAAACACCATATATTTT. Residues: CASRGTGPTGNTIYF.

The chain has TRBV9 and TRBJ2-2, with D unresolved. Germline values: CDR1 SGDLS, CDR2 YYNGEE. The V end lost 4 bases, the J end lost 2 bases, and 3 bases lay between the germline ends. CDR3 length: 12 amino acids. CDR3 DNA: TGTGCCAGCAGCCCAAACACCGGGGAGCTGTTTTTT. It yields the protein CASSPNTGELFF.

This rearrangement joins TRBV3-1 (or the pseudogene TRBV3-2) to TRBJ2-1; 8 bases map to TRBD2. Per germline, CDR1 LGHDT and CDR2 YNNKEL (reference sequence). V lost 0 bases and J lost 2; bases outside the gene matches: 6. CDR3 length: 17 residues. The CDR3 DNA follows: TGTGCCAGCAGCCAAGAGGCGACTAGCGTGGCCTACAATGAGCAGTTCTTC. It codes for CASSQEATSVAYNEQFF.

The chain combines TRBV7-9 with TRBJ2-2; the D gene is possibly TRBD1 (6 bases). The CDR3 contains 14 residues. V lost 3 bases, J lost 5 bases, and 10 bases lay in between. Germline V gives CDR1 SEHNR, CDR2 FQNEAQ (reference sequence). The CDR3 protein is CASSLARGTGELFF. The CDR3 region has the DNA TGTGCCAGCAGCTTGGCCAGGGGAACCGGGGAGCTGTTTTTT. The entire variable domain, with the rest obtained from reference TRBV7-9 and TRBJ2-2, is as follows: DTGVSQNPRHKITKRGQNVTFRCDPISEHNRLYWYRQTLGQGPEFLTYFQNEAQLEKSRLLSDRFSAERPKGSFSTLEIQRTEQGDSAMYLCASSLARGTGELFFGEGSRLTVL.

The chain employs TRBV21-1 and TRBJ2-1; no DNA check was done on the table's D call, TRBD1. TRBV21-1 is a documented pseudogene. The CDR3 totals 19 residues. CDR3 nucleotide sequence: TGTGCCAGCAGCAACCCTTTCCTTACCGGGACAGGGGATGGAAATGAGCAGTTCTTC. Its protein is CASSNPFLTGTGDGNEQFF.

The J gene is TRBJ2-3, the V gene TRBV4-2; D is perhaps TRBD1 (5 bases). CDR3 length: 15 amino acids. The germline CDR1 and CDR2 sequences are LGHNA and YNFKEQ. V lost 3 bases to trimming and J lost 3 bases, with 13 bases between them. The CDR3 protein is CASSHFPQGTDTQYF. In DNA, the CDR3 is TGTGCCAGCAGCCATTTCCCGCAGGGAACAGATACGCAGTATTTT.

The chain carries TRBV5-1 and TRBJ1-2, with 11 positions matching TRBD1. Germline-derived CDR1 and CDR2 are SGHRS and YFSETQ. V dropped 0 bases and J dropped 7; count of bases not matched to a gene: 5. This CDR3 region has 15 residues. The CDR3 DNA reads TGCGCCAGCAGCTTGGAAGGACAGGGGGCCCTTGGCTACACCTTC. Protein sequence: CASSLEGQGALGYTF.

J is TRBJ1-5 and V is TRBV27; the D gene is possibly TRBD1 (5 bases). V lost 5 bases and J 10 bases, leaving 18 bases between the germline ends. The CDR3 runs 14 residues. The germline V gene has CDR1 MNHEY and CDR2 SMNVEV (reference sequence). The CDR3 nucleotides are TGTGCCAGCAGTGTGGGCGACAGTACCCTCCCCCAGCATTTT. Translation: CASSVGDSTLPQHF.

The rearrangement links TRBV4-1 to TRBJ1-2; a weak D match, TRBD1 (5 bases). The CDR3 covers 16 residues. CDR1 and CDR2 from the germline V gene are MGHRA and YSYEKL. V was pared by 0 bases and J by 7 bases, with 18 bases between. CDR3 nucleotide sequence: TGCGCCAGCAGCCAAGAAGGTTGGGACTCAAGAAGTGGCTACACCTTC. Translating it yields CASSQEGWDSRSGYTF.

For the CDR3, the DNA is TGTGCCAGCAAGGCAGGGTATTTGGAGACCCAGTACTTC. Protein: CASKAGYLETQYF. The chain carries TRBV6-5 and TRBJ2-5, with a weak D call TRBD1 (5 bases). In germline, CDR1 is MNHEY, CDR2 SVGAGI. The CDR3 is made up of 13 amino acids. Trimming took off 7 bases at V and 5 bases at J, with 14 bases between the two ends.

The chain uses TRBV5-8 and TRBJ2-3, with 10 bases lining up with TRBD2. Losses at the gene ends were 0 bases for V and 6 bases for J; bases not matched to a gene: 10. CDR1 and CDR2 from the germline V gene are SGHTS and YDEGEE. This CDR3 comprises 17 residues. CDR3: CASSLGKLAGLVDTQYF. The CDR3 bases are TGTGCCAGCAGCTTGGGAAAACTAGCGGGACTGGTTGATACGCAGTATTTT.

Ten or more counts support this clone. The chain recombines TRBV12-5 with TRBJ2-1; 8 positions agree with TRBD1. This CDR3 spans 16 amino acids. V shed 0 bases and J 7 bases; nucleotides not matched to a gene: 8. Germline loops: CDR1 LGHNT, CDR2 FRNRAP. The CDR3 DNA reads TGTGCTAGTGGTTTGGTATTTAGGCAGGGGGCTAATGAGCAGTTCTTC. It is translated as CASGLVFRQGANEQFF.

V is TRBV11-3 and J is TRBJ2-7; D perhaps matches TRBD2 (5 bases). Germline CDR1 SGHNT, CDR2 YENEEA. V was clipped by 0 bases and J by 5 bases, with 11 bases between them. The CDR3 is 14 residues long. The CDR3 reads CASSLELQRDEQYF. CDR3 coding DNA: TGTGCCAGCAGCTTAGAACTCCAGAGGGACGAGCAGTACTTC.

V gene TRBV6-5 combines with J gene TRBJ1-5; tentative D call: TRBD1 (6 bases). Per the germline V gene, CDR1 is MNHEY and CDR2 is SVGAGI. Between the trimmed V and J ends, which lost 6 bases and 3 bases, there was a span of 12 bases. The CDR3 runs 14 residues. The CDR3 region has the DNA TGTGCCAGCAGGCCAAGGGGGACCAATCAGCCCCAGCATTTT. Its protein is CASRPRGTNQPQHF.

The V gene is TRBV6-6, the J gene TRBJ1-5; tentative D call: TRBD1 (5 bases). V gave up 5 bases and J gave up 1 base, with 9 bases separating them. This CDR3 region has 14 residues. Germline values: CDR1 MNHNY, CDR2 SVGAGI (reference sequence). CDR3 loop: CASSGATSNQPQHF. CDR3 bases: TGTGCCAGCAGTGGGGCAACGAGCAATCAGCCCCAGCATTTT.

The V call is TRBV18, the J call TRBJ2-1, with 12 bases lining up with TRBD2. The V and J ends lost 0 bases and 10 bases, in that order; junction bases with no gene match: 7. CDR1 and CDR2 (germline): KGHSH, LQKENI. The CDR3 runs 16 residues. The CDR3 DNA reads TGTGCCAGCTCACCACCTCGTCTAGCGGGAGGGGAGGAGCAGTTCTTC. It translates to CASSPPRLAGGEEQFF. The full variable domain, in which reference TRBV18 and TRBJ2-1 provide the parts outside the CDR3, is NAGVMQNPRHLVRRRGQEARLRCSPMKGHSHVYWYRQLPEEGLKFMVYLQKENIIDESGMPKERFSAEFPKEGPSILRIQQVVRGDSAAYFCASSPPRLAGGEEQFFGPGTRLTVL.

V is TRBV24-1 and J is TRBJ2-1; perhaps TRBD2 as D (6 bases). This CDR3 contains 14 residues. The germline gives CDR1 KGHDR, CDR2 SFDVKD. Deletions cut 4 bases from V and 4 bases from J, with 10 bases between. The DNA for the CDR3 is TGTGCCACCAGTGAGGCGGGACCTTACAATGAGCAGTTCTTC. This codes for CATSEAGPYNEQFF.

The chain combines TRBV5-1 with TRBJ1-1, with 8 bases identical to TRBD1. CDR1 and CDR2 from the germline V gene are SGHRS and YFSETQ. The length of the CDR3 is 13 residues. Losses at the gene ends were 6 bases for V and 8 bases for J; bases not matched to a gene: 9. CDR3 sequence reads: CASIQSGTGEAFF. CDR3 DNA sequence: TGCGCCAGCATACAGTCAGGGACAGGCGAAGCTTTCTTT.